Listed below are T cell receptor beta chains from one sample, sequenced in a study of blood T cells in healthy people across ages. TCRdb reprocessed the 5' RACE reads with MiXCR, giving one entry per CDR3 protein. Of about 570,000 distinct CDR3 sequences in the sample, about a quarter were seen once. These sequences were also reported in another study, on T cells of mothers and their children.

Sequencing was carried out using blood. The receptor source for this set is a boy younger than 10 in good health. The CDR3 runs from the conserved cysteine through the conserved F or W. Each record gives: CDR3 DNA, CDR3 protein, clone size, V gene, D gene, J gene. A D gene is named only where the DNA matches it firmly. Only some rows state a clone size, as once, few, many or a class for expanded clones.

CDR3 DNA: TGTGCCAGCAGCTTCGGGCAGGGCACAGATACGCAGTATTTT
CDR3 protein: CASSFGQGTDTQYF
clone size: NA
V gene: TRBV7-9
D gene: NA
J gene: TRBJ2-3

CDR3 DNA: TGTGCCAGCAGCGTGGAAGGGGAAAGCTGGCCCCAGCATTTT
CDR3 protein: CASSVEGESWPQHF
clone size: NA
V gene: TRBV9
D gene: NA
J gene: TRBJ1-5

CDR3 DNA: TGTGCCAGCAGCCAAGCCAGCGGAGGGTCCGAGCAGTACTTC
CDR3 protein: CASSQASGGSEQYF
clone size: few
V gene: TRBV7-2
D gene: NA
J gene: TRBJ2-7

CDR3 DNA: TGCGCCAGCAGTCGTGGACAGGAACTACCTCGGGAGACCCAGTACTTC
CDR3 protein: CASSRGQELPRETQYF
clone size: NA
V gene: TRBV4-1
D gene: TRBD1
J gene: TRBJ2-5

CDR3 DNA: TGTGCCAGCAGTATCGGGACAGGGGAGCTGGCCGAATTC
CDR3 protein: CASSIGTGELAEF
clone size: few
V gene: TRBV27
D gene: TRBD1
J gene: TRBJ1-2

CDR3 DNA: TGTGCCAGCAGCTTGGGACAGGGTGATGAAAAACTGTTTTTT
CDR3 protein: CASSLGQGDEKLFF
clone size: many
V gene: TRBV7-9
D gene: TRBD1
J gene: TRBJ1-4

CDR3 DNA: TGTGCCAGCAGGGAGGGACCCGGGGAGCTGTTTTTT
CDR3 protein: CASREGPGELFF
clone size: few
V gene: TRBV7-2
D gene: NA
J gene: TRBJ2-2

CDR3 DNA: TGTGCCAGCAGCTTAGACATCAGATACTATGGCTACACCTTC
CDR3 protein: CASSLDIRYYGYTF
clone size: NA
V gene: TRBV7-9
D gene: NA
J gene: TRBJ1-2

CDR3 DNA: TGTGCCAGCAGTCTTGGGATAAATGGCTACACCTTC
CDR3 protein: CASSLGINGYTF
clone size: NA
V gene: TRBV5-5
D gene: NA
J gene: TRBJ1-2

CDR3 DNA: TGTGCCAGCAGCCCCCCAACCTGGGGCAGGTTCTCTAACTATGGCTACACCTTC
CDR3 protein: CASSPPTWGRFSNYGYTF
clone size: NA
V gene: TRBV7-9
D gene: NA
J gene: TRBJ1-2

CDR3 DNA: TGTGCCAGCAGTTCCGGTGGGGGGTCGTGGGAGACCCAGTACTTC
CDR3 protein: CASSSGGGSWETQYF
clone size: few
V gene: TRBV27
D gene: NA
J gene: TRBJ2-5

CDR3 DNA: TGCAGTGCGACCCAGGGGAGTAGGACTGAAGCTTTCTTT
CDR3 protein: CSATQGSRTEAFF
clone size: NA
V gene: TRBV20-1
D gene: NA
J gene: TRBJ1-1

CDR3 DNA: TGTGCCACCGACTCCCCTAGCGGGAGGGCCGCTGAGCAGTTCTTC
CDR3 protein: CATDSPSGRAAEQFF
clone size: NA
V gene: TRBV12-3/TRBV12-4
D gene: TRBD2
J gene: TRBJ2-1

CDR3 DNA: TGCGCCAGCAGCCCGGACAGGGGTACGCAGTATTTT
CDR3 protein: CASSPDRGTQYF
clone size: few
V gene: TRBV5-1
D gene: TRBD1
J gene: TRBJ2-3

CDR3 DNA: TGCGCCAGCAGCTTGGGGGGGGACATAGCCCAAGCTTTCTTT
CDR3 protein: CASSLGGDIAQAFF
clone size: NA
V gene: TRBV5-1
D gene: NA
J gene: TRBJ1-1

CDR3 DNA: TGTGCCAGCAGCCAGTCTGCAACGAACACTGAAGCTTTCTTT
CDR3 protein: CASSQSATNTEAFF
clone size: NA
V gene: TRBV3-1
D gene: NA
J gene: TRBJ1-1

CDR3 DNA: TGTGCCAGTAGTATAGGGGAAGCTTATCTAGTCGAGGGATCTAACTATGGCTACACCTTC
CDR3 protein: CASSIGEAYLVEGSNYGYTF
clone size: few
V gene: TRBV19
D gene: NA
J gene: TRBJ1-2

CDR3 DNA: TGCAGCACCCGGACAGGGGACTTCGAGCAGTACTTC
CDR3 protein: CSTRTGDFEQYF
clone size: NA
V gene: TRBV29-1
D gene: TRBD1
J gene: TRBJ2-7

CDR3 DNA: TGTGCCATCACCGCGGATATCTCCTACGAGCAGTACTTC
CDR3 protein: CAITADISYEQYF
clone size: many
V gene: TRBV10-3
D gene: NA
J gene: TRBJ2-7

CDR3 DNA: TGTGCCAGCAGCTTAGTAAGAGGAGCAGGGGGTTTGCGAGGCTACACCTTC
CDR3 protein: CASSLVRGAGGLRGYTF
clone size: few
V gene: TRBV7-8
D gene: TRBD1
J gene: TRBJ1-2

CDR3 DNA: TGTGCCAGCACCACCTACGGTGGCCCGTACCAAGAGACCCAGTACTTC
CDR3 protein: CASTTYGGPYQETQYF
clone size: NA
V gene: TRBV12-3/TRBV12-4
D gene: NA
J gene: TRBJ2-5

CDR3 DNA: TGCAGCGTTGAAGTGGGTGGGTCTGGCAATCAGCCCCAGCATTTT
CDR3 protein: CSVEVGGSGNQPQHF
clone size: once
V gene: TRBV29-1
D gene: NA
J gene: TRBJ1-5

CDR3 DNA: TGCAGTGCTGTCCCGGCCGGGGGGGAGACCCAGTACTTC
CDR3 protein: CSAVPAGGETQYF
clone size: NA
V gene: TRBV20-1
D gene: TRBD2
J gene: TRBJ2-5

CDR3 DNA: TGCAGCGTAAGCGGGAGGAAGTACGAGCAGTACTTC
CDR3 protein: CSVSGRKYEQYF
clone size: few
V gene: TRBV20-1
D gene: TRBD2
J gene: TRBJ2-7

CDR3 DNA: TGTGCCAGCAGGTCTGGGGGTAATGAGCAGTTCTTC
CDR3 protein: CASRSGGNEQFF
clone size: few
V gene: TRBV7-9
D gene: NA
J gene: TRBJ2-1

CDR3 DNA: TGTGCCAGCAGCCAAGGACCCCGTGGGTACGATACGCAGTATTTT
CDR3 protein: CASSQGPRGYDTQYF
clone size: NA
V gene: TRBV3-1
D gene: NA
J gene: TRBJ2-3

CDR3 DNA: TGCAGCGCCTCCGGGACAGGTCCAGAAGGCTACACCTTC
CDR3 protein: CSASGTGPEGYTF
clone size: NA
V gene: TRBV29-1
D gene: TRBD1
J gene: TRBJ1-2